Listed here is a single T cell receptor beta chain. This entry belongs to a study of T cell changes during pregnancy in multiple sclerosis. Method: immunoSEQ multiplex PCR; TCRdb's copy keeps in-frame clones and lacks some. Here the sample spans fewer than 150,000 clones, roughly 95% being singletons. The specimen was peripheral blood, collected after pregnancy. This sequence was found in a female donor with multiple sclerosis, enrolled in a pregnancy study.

CDR3 sequence (DNA): TGTGCCAGCAGAATAAACAGCTATGATAACTATGGCTACACCTTC. It codes for CASRINSYDNYGYTF. The J gene is TRBJ1-2, the V gene TRBV27; D is unresolved. This CDR3 has 15 residues. The V end lost 6 bases, the J end lost 1 base, and 15 bases lay between the germline ends. Germline CDR1 is MNHEY and CDR2 is SMNVEV (reference sequence).